The clone carrying this T cell receptor beta chain turned up a few times. As yet, its antigen is unknown. Isolated RNA was reverse transcribed in full, so expressed TCRB transcripts were sequenced. Clones were sequenced by immunoSEQ multiplex PCR, and TCRdb holds only the in-frame ones, with some missing. The sample holds just under 150,000 clones, 8.5% to 12% seen once. The data were obtained in a study of beta chain features in type 1 diabetes. Sorting based on CD45RO/CCR7/CD25/CD127/CD95/CD27 separated CD4+ naive, central memory, regulatory and stem cell-like memory cells. Findings and caveats of the study: PCR may have favored shorter templates equally in patients and controls.

The CDR3 runs to 15 residues. Germline CDR1 is SGHAT and CDR2 is FQNNGV. V shed 1 base and J 5 bases; nucleotides not matched to a gene: 2. The V call is TRBV11-2, the J call TRBJ1-5; TRBD1 matches at 10 bases. The source material was naive CD4+ T cells from blood. This receptor was taken from a man between 18 and 29 years old in good health. CDR3 protein: CASSLGQGAYQPQHF. DNA for the CDR3: TGTGCCAGCAGCTTAGGACAGGGGGCCTATCAGCCCCAGCATTTT. Supplemented by reference TRBV11-2 and TRBJ1-5, the full variable domain reads EAGVAQSPRYKIIEKRQSVAFWCNPISGHATLYWYQQILGQGPKLLIQFQNNGVVDDSQLPKDRFSAERLKGVDSTLKIQPAKLEDSAVYLCASSLGQGAYQPQHFGDGTRLSIL.